This T cell receptor beta chain was captured by sequencing in a study of T cell responses to AZD1222 COVID-19 vaccine (dated by TCRdb to the early 2020s). A note on the overall study: A total of around 240 trial participants underwent TCR sequencing, of whom approximately 200 had received two doses of AZD1222 and roughly 26 had received two doses of the MenACWY control vaccine. Trial participants were enrolled by age into 18-55, 56-69 and 70-plus year subgroups, with around 140, 26 and 57 TCR-sequenced participants respectively.

The CDR3 regions of human TCRbeta chains were analyzed by immunosequencing. In the original analysis: TCRs in the repertoires were compared against a reference library of SARS-CoV-2-specific TCRs that had been generated with the MIRA antigen-specificity platform. Breadth was defined as the fraction of unique TCRs that were SARS-CoV-2-associated. Depth was defined as the fraction of total T cells that were SARS-CoV-2-associated. Each spike-specific TCR was assigned to its reactive spike region and to a CD4 or CD8 class using the MIRA data. Log10-transformed breadth and depth values were compared by one-way ANOVA with Sidak's multiple comparisons tests. TCRdb took this table from immuneACCESS and kept in-frame rearrangements with V and J called. Such tables lack part of the clones; where checked against another copy, unresolved V genes explain under half of the gap, and the rest is unexplained. D and trimming come from the DNA, and the V and J calls and clone size come from that table. The sample table lists roughly 150,000 clones, 90% of them with a count of one. Jointly, the top ten make up about 1.6% of the sample.

The investigation overall reported the following: Reportedly, close to half of the unique spike-specific TCRs recognized epitopes lying outside the regions that are mutated in the B.1.351 and B.1.1.7 variants. Conclusions about previously exposed vaccinees are limited, since just five or six AZD1222 recipients were seropositive for SARS-CoV-2 at baseline. Vaccine-associated CD4 TCRs spanned the whole spike protein, with dominant responses in regions 160-218 and 743-854. After two AZD1222 doses, spike-specific TCR breadth and depth were significantly higher than at day 0 and than in MenACWY recipients. Because no day 14 peak-response samples were available, repertoires were characterized only after the peak T cell response. Participants were mostly white British and included more females than males, and it was suggested by the authors that clonal diversity may have been underestimated. In the small 56-69-year group, the increase in depth fell short of significance, most likely because of low power.

This sample's time point label indicates: about 28 days (+/-7) after the second vaccine dose. AZD1222 recipients given second doses at about 4 weeks or at about 12 weeks were pooled, since spike-specific TCR depth and breadth were not found to differ between the two schedules. Vaccinee samples came from UK trials COV001 and COV002, including a single-blind randomized controlled phase 2/3 trial of AZD1222 (ChAdOx1 nCoV-19) in healthy adults. For TCRbeta chain sequencing, PBMC samples were collected from trial participants at day 0 and at day 28 after the second dose. On this clone itself: Its antigen is not yet known. Per-nucleotide qualities are absent, and no much larger clonotype sits a single base away.

The V end loses 0 bases and the J end loses 2 bases, and a stretch of 3 bases separates them. CDR1 and CDR2 (SGHRS, YFSETQ) derive from the germline V gene. The CDR3 sequence holds 13 residues, the cysteine and phenylalanine included. Only CDR3 DNA is held: 39 bases, read in frame from base 1. The sequencing used peripheral blood, collected 28 days after the second AZD1222 dose. The TCR comes from an adult who received the AZD1222 COVID-19 vaccine. The rearrangement combines TRBV5-1 with TRBJ2-1; the D gene remains uncertain. The CDR3 sequence is CASSLVAYNEQFF. In nucleotide form, the sequence is TGCGCCAGCAGCTTGGTCGCCTACAATGAGCAGTTCTTC.